The 2 T cell receptor beta chains below all came from one sample that was sequenced in a study of blood T cell repertoires in COVID-19. Only in-frame clones appear in the TCRdb table, and some are missing; sequencing was by immunoSEQ multiplex PCR. This table has about 180,000 clones, about 87% appearing once. Sequenced: peripheral blood. Source of these receptors: a man between 40 and 49 years old with active or convalescent COVID-19.

This clone was seen more than once but under ten times. The chain links TRBV19 to TRBJ1-5; D gene unclear. CDR1 is LNHDA and CDR2 is SQIVND in the germline V gene (reference sequence). The CDR3 is 13 residues long. V dropped 6 bases and J dropped 3 bases, with 9 bases sitting between them. Here the CDR3 DNA reads TGTGCCAGTAGCCACGGTCTCAATCAGCCCCAGCATTTT. This gives the protein CASSHGLNQPQHF.

CDR3 region: CASTLGGGSGQPQHF. DNA for the CDR3: TGTGCCAGCACGCTCGGGGGGGGTTCTGGGCAGCCCCAGCATTTT. The chain has TRBV6-5 and TRBJ1-5, with D possibly TRBD1 on 5 matching bases. The CDR3 spans 15 residues. The germline CDR1 and CDR2 sequences are MNHEY and SVGAGI. The V end was cut by 7 bases, the J end by 7 bases, with 20 bases between.